The 2 T cell receptor beta chains in this list originate from one sample, sequenced in a study of blood T cell repertoires in COVID-19. The repertoire was sequenced with immunoSEQ multiplex PCR; TCRdb's copy has only in-frame clones and lacks some. There are about 200,000 clones in the sample; roughly 83% occur only once, and about 6% lies in the top ten. Source material: PBMCs or T cells enriched from blood (not recorded which). Receptors were obtained from a man between 35 and 55 years old with acute COVID-19.

J is TRBJ2-2 and V is TRBV9; no clear D. V dropped 2 bases and J dropped 6 bases, with 11 bases sitting between them. The CDR3 totals 14 residues. Per germline, CDR1 SGDLS and CDR2 YYNGEE. The CDR3 DNA follows: TGTGCCAGCAGCGTTCAAACTATATCCGGGGAGCTGTTTTTT. This translates into CASSVQTISGELFF.

The rearrangement uses TRBV5-4 and TRBJ1-2, with D perhaps TRBD1 (6 bases). V shed 2 bases and J shed 1 base, with 12 bases lying between them. CDR1 and CDR2 from the germline V gene are SGHNT and YYREEE (reference sequence). The CDR3 loop spans 15 amino acids. As DNA, the CDR3 is TGTGCCAGCAGCTTCGGACAGAGCTTTAACTATGGCTACACCTTC. Translation gives CASSFGQSFNYGYTF.